The source of this T cell receptor beta chain is a study of identical twins. This clonotype came up many times. TCRdb re-derived calls from the 5' RACE reads in MiXCR, one entry per CDR3 protein. This sample has hundreds of thousands of distinct CDR3 sequences, with over 9% found just once. Germline CDR1 KGHDR, CDR2 SFDVKD. Trimming took 3 bases from V and 0 from J, leaving 10 bases between them. This CDR3 is 15 amino acids long. The sample also formed part of further work on yellow fever vaccine responses in identical twins. Per that paper: Twins reportedly appeared to share part of their vaccine T cell response while keeping part individual.

The TCR comes from a woman aged 18 to 35 in good health. V usage is TRBV24-1 and J usage is TRBJ2-5, with a possible D match to TRBD1 (6 bases). The sample taken for sequencing was CD8+ T cells sorted from blood. Here the CDR3 DNA reads TGTGCCACCAGTGATCGACAGGACCACCAAGAGACCCAGTACTTC. Translation gives CATSDRQDHQETQYF.